Listed here are 11 T cell receptor beta chains from one sample, sequenced in a study of esophageal squamous cell carcinoma under preoperative chemotherapy. From the PCR reads, TCRdb called clonotypes with MiXCR, one entry per CDR3 protein. The data contain about 15,000 distinct CDR3 sequences, 40% to 55% of them seen just once; the ten biggest clones take up roughly 28%. Time point indicated: before preoperative PTX-NDP chemotherapy. Sampling was conducted from a patient given preoperative chemotherapy. All receptors come from a human donor with esophageal squamous cell carcinoma. The donor label of this sample is uncertain.

The chain is built from TRBV7-8 and TRBJ2-2; 7 bases line up with TRBD2. The CDR3 length is 15 residues. Germline loops: CDR1 SGHVS, CDR2 FQNEAQ. With 5 bases clipped from V and 3 bases from J, the junction kept 6 bases outside the gene matches. The CDR3 DNA follows: TGTGCCAGCAGCCCCCCTAGCGGTGACACCGGGGAGCTGTTTTTT. Protein: CASSPPSGDTGELFF.

The count of this clonotype is one. The gene calls are TRBV7-2 and TRBJ2-3; no clear D gene. Judging by the DNA end, TRBJ2-7 fits better; the J call may be wrong. Germline V gene sequence: CDR1 SGHTA, CDR2 FQGNSA. This CDR3 comprises 16 residues. The CDR3 reads CASSLSAVRSKNTQYF. CDR3 nucleotides: TGTGCCAGCAGCTTATCGGCGGTGAGAAGCAAAAATACGCAGTACTTC.

This clonotype was recorded many times. This chain uses TRBV7-2 with TRBJ2-3, with D uncertain. V was clipped by 5 bases and J by 4 bases, with 13 bases between them. Per the germline V gene, CDR1 is SGHTA and CDR2 is FQGNSA. The CDR3 extends over 14 amino acids. This CDR3 reads CASSPGVVADTQYF. The CDR3 DNA sequence: TGTGCCAGCAGCCCCGGTGTAGTGGCAGATACGCAGTATTTT.

Regarding this clonotype: A read error may produce the germline difference seen at one junction end. The chain employs TRBV6-5 and TRBJ2-2; D unresolved. The last part of the DNA fits TRBJ2-3 better; the J call may be wrong. Germline V gives CDR1 MNHEY, CDR2 SVGAGI. The CDR3 is 15 amino acids. CDR3 DNA: TGTGCCAGCAGTTATGAGGATGCGAGCACCGATACGCAGTATTTT. Its protein is CASSYEDASTDTQYF.

The V and J genes are TRBV7-2 and TRBJ2-1, with 13 nucleotides matching TRBD2. This CDR3 contains 20 residues. V lost 2 bases to trimming and J lost 8 bases; unmatched junction nucleotides: 18. CDR1 and CDR2 from the germline V gene are SGHTA and FQGNSA. CDR3 nucleotide sequence: TGTGCCAGCAGCTTAAGGACTAGCGGGGGCGACTATGAGAGGTCCCATGAGCAGTTCTTC. This encodes CASSLRTSGGDYERSHEQFF.

This clonotype was observed a few times. The chain is built from TRBV11-2 and TRBJ2-7; D is unclear. The end of the DNA is better explained by TRBJ2-5, so the J call may be wrong. CDR1 is SGHAT, CDR2 FQNNGV, per germline. This CDR3 spans 16 amino acids. The CDR3 DNA sequence: TGTGCCAGCAGCCCGCCTTCGAGCCGCCCTCAAGAGACCCAGTACTTC. As protein: CASSPPSSRPQETQYF.

This clonotype was counted only a few times. The chain has TRBV7-8 and TRBJ2-3, with 10 bases aligning to TRBD2. V lost 1 base, J lost 4 bases, and 8 bases stayed unmatched. CDR3 length: 17 residues. Germline V CDR1 and CDR2: SGHVS, FQNEAQ. CDR3 region: CASSLVGSGRSADTQYF. CDR3 sequence (DNA): TGTGCCAGCAGCTTAGTAGGTAGCGGGAGGAGTGCAGATACGCAGTATTTT.

Only a few counts were recorded for this clonotype. The chain combines TRBV7-2 with TRBJ2-7; no clear D. This CDR3 contains 13 residues. With 7 bases removed from V and 1 base from J, the gap between germline ends came to 11 bases. Germline CDR1 and CDR2: SGHTA and FQGNSA. CDR3 coding DNA: TGTGCCAGCACCAAAGGAGCGTCCTACGAGCAGTACTTC. Translation: CASTKGASYEQYF.

Points on this clonotype: Germline is not matched at one junction end, which may reflect a read error. This sequence joins TRBV6-5 and TRBJ2-3; perhaps D is TRBD1 or TRBD2 (5 bases each). Germline CDR1 MNHEY, CDR2 SVGAGI. The CDR3 has 14 amino acids. CDR3 residues: CAGSCVSGVDTQYF. The CDR3 DNA reads TGTGCCGGCAGTTGCGTGAGCGGTGTGGACACGCAGTATTTC.

About this clonotype itself: The CDR3 does not close with the conserved phenylalanine or tryptophan, likely indicating a read error. The DNA is left out, because the CDR3 cannot be placed on it with certainty; the CDR3 is given as TCRdb lists it. V usage is TRBV7-8 and J usage is TRBJ2-5; TRBD1, as called in the table, went unchecked against the DNA. Germline CDR1 SGHVS, CDR2 FQNEAQ. The CDR3 is 18 amino acids long, termini counted. CDR3 protein: CASSLSWDKLVHPSTLGT.

This clonotype showed up many times. For the CDR3, the DNA is TGTGCCAGCAGTTACGGAGACGGCTACACCTTC. Translated, it gives CASSYGDGYTF. The V and J genes are TRBV6-5 and TRBJ1-2; D unresolved. The CDR3 runs to 11 residues. V gave up 2 bases and J gave up 8 bases, with 6 bases separating them. CDR1 MNHEY and CDR2 SVGAGI come from the germline V gene.